This T cell receptor beta chain was found in a study of vaccination and CD4 T cells after COVID-19 (dated by TCRdb to between 2021 and 2024). Context from the whole study: SARS-CoV-2 positivity had been established in the convalescent patients by nasal swab PCR, and mild disease was recorded in several of these patients and severe disease in one. Participants got two doses of the Pfizer-BioNTech BNT162b2 vaccine (n=8) or two doses of the Moderna mRNA-1273 vaccine (n=2). In 10 COVID-19 convalescent patients and a few infection-naive healthy vaccine recipients, the spike-specific CD4+ TCR repertoire before mRNA vaccination was compared with the repertoire after mRNA vaccination. Control cultures used a CEFX viral epitope pool as positive control, an HIV-1 Nef peptide pool as negative control, or no peptide. Post-vaccine blood samples were collected a median of around 70 days after the second vaccine dose, ranging from about 13 to 250 days. Post-COVID blood samples were collected from convalescent patients a median of around 100 days after diagnosis, with a range of roughly 30 to 161 days. Overlapping spike peptide pools from SARS-CoV-2 and from the common cold coronaviruses HCoV-NL63, HCoV-OC43 and HCoV-229E were used as culture stimuli. The convalescent cohort comprised six males and four females, including two Hispanic individuals, seven Caucasians, two Asians and one multiracial person. Here is what the overall study found, with its caveats: Nearly all vaccine-specific clones in convalescent patients (304 of 307) were mono-reactive for SARS-CoV-2 spike rather than cross-reactive with common cold coronaviruses. In convalescent patients, a median around 83% of post-vaccine SARS-CoV-2-reactive clones were detected only after vaccination, and vaccine-specific priming was suggested by this finding. Only a relatively small number of convalescent patients were included in the study, and early timepoints following natural infection were not analyzed. The median count of SARS-CoV-2-reactive clonotypes went up from about 23 after infection to a few dozen after vaccination, although the change was not significant.

Library creation used PCR. DNA from cultured CD4+ T cells was subjected to TCR sequencing with the Oncomine TCR Beta short-read assay at the Johns Hopkins FTIC core. Genomic DNA was extracted from the cultured CD4+ T cells with the QIAamp micro DNA kit. Oncomine TCR Beta libraries from cultured CD4+ T cells were pooled with unique dual indexes and sequenced on an Illumina iSeq 100. The original pipeline was this. Non-productive sequences were removed, and CDR3s that did not start with C, did not end with F or W, or were shorter than 7 amino acids were discarded. Antigen-specific clonotypes were identified with the MANAFEST web application by comparing peptide-stimulated wells with reference and other culture wells. Positive clones required FDR below 0.05, an odds ratio above 5, and productive frequency above 0.1% in at least two of three replicate wells. Clonotypes that were significantly expanded in both SARS-CoV-2 spike wells and at least one common cold coronavirus spike condition were defined as cross-reactive. Levenshtein distances (stringdist) and unrooted phylogenetic trees (ape) in R version 3.6.1 were used to assess CDR3 homology. The public reads were run again by TCRdb, first through fastp at Q25 and then through MiXCR, and only productive beta chains were kept. Rows are combined by CDR3 protein, so each entry shows the most common genes and DNA. The V and J calls were not made by the authors but by TCRdb's processing. This sample holds approximately 5,000 distinct CDR3 sequences; 45% to 70% were observed only once. The ten largest clones capture just over 35% of the sample.

Points on this clonotype: The antigen it binds to is not known. Per-nucleotide qualities are absent, and no much larger clonotype sits a single base away.

Looking up the germline V gene yields CDR1 MNHEY and CDR2 SVGAGI. V lost 0 bases and J lost 4 bases; the stretch between them is 7 bases long. The CDR3 runs 13 amino acids, cysteine and phenylalanine included. Kept here is only the CDR3 DNA, which spans 39 bases and is read in frame from base 1. The intended sense of this specimen's treatment or condition label: approximately 11-day PBMC culture with coronavirus spike peptide pools or control peptides (ViraFEST assay). The ViraFEST assay, used in the study, expanded antigen-specific T cells with peptide pools and then identified the expanded clonotypes through TCR sequencing. Positive SARS-CoV-2 PCR tests in the convalescent patients dated from March to December 2020, before Alpha, Beta and Delta variants emerged in the United States. PBMCs were cultured at 1.5 million to 2.5 million per well in IMDM supplemented with approximately 5.4% human AB serum and about 10 IU/ml IL-2, with 9.5 to 10 ug/ml peptide pools added. On days 3 and 7, half of the culture medium was replaced with fresh IL-2-containing medium. After 10 days of culture, CD4+ T cells were isolated by negative selection with the EasySep CD4+ T cell isolation kit. PBMCs were separated from whole blood using Ficoll-Paque Plus gradient centrifugation and then either used fresh or cryopreserved at -140C. Culture conditions were generally each tested in triplicate wells.

Sequencing used CD4+ T cells from blood, cultured in vitro. The origin of this receptor is a human donor who had recovered from COVID-19. The chain uses TRBV6-5 and TRBJ2-7; the D gene is not confidently resolved. CDR3 sequence: CASSYSLGYEQYF. Here is the DNA: TGTGCCAGCAGTTACTCACTCGGTTACGAGCAGTACTTC.